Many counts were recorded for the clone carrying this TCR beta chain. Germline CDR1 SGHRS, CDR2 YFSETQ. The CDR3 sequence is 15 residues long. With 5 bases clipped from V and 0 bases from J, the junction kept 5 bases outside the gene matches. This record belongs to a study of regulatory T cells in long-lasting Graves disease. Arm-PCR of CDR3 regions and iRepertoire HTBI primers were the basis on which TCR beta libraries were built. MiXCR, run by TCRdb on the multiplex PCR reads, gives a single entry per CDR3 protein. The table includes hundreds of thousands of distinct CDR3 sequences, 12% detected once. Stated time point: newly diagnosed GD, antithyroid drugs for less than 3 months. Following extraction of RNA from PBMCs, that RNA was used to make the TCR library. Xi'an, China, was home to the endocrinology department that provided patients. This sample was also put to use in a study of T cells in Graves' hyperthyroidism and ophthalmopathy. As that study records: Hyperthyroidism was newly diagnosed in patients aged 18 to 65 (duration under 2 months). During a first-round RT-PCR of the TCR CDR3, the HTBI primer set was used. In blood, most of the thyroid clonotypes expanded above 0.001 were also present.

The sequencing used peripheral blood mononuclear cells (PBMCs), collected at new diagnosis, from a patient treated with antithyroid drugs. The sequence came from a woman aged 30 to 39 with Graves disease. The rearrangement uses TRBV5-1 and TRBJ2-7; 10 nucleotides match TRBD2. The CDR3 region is CASRMTSGFSYEQYF. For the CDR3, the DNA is TGCGCCAGCAGGATGACTAGCGGGTTCTCCTACGAGCAGTACTTC.